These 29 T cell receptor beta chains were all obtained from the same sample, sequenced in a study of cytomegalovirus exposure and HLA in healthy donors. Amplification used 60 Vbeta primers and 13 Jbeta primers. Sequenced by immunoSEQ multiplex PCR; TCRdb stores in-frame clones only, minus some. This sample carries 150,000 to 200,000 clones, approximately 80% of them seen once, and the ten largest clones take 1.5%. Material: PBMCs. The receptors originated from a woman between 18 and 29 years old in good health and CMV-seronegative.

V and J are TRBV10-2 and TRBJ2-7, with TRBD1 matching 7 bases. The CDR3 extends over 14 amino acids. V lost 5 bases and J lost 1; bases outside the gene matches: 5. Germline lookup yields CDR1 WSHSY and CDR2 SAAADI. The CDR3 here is CASSKTGQSYEQYF. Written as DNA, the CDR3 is TGCGCCAGCAGTAAGACGGGACAGTCCTACGAGCAGTACTTC.

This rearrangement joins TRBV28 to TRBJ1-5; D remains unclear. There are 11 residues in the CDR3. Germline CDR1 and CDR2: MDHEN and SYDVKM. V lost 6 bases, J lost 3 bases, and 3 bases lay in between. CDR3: CASSYNQPQHF. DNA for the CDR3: TGTGCCAGCAGCTACAATCAGCCCCAGCATTTT.

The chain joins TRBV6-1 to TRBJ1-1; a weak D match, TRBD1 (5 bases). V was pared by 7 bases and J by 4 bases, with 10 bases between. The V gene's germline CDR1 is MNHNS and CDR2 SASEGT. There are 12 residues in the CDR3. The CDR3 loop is CASISGGTEAFF. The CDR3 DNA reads TGTGCCAGCATCTCGGGGGGCACTGAAGCTTTCTTT.

The CDR3 sequence: CSVPAYGYTF. The CDR3 DNA follows: TGCAGCGTTCCAGCGTATGGCTACACCTTC. The V call is TRBV20-1, the J call TRBJ1-2; the D is unclear. Germline lookup yields CDR1 DFQATT and CDR2 SNEGSKA (reference sequence). The CDR3 covers 10 residues.

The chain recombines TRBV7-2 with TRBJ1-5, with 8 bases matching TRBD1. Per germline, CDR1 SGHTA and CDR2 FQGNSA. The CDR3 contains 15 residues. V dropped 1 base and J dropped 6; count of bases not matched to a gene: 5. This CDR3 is CASSLVAGGGQPQHF. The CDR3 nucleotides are TGTGCCAGCAGCTTAGTGGCAGGGGGCGGTCAGCCCCAGCATTTT.

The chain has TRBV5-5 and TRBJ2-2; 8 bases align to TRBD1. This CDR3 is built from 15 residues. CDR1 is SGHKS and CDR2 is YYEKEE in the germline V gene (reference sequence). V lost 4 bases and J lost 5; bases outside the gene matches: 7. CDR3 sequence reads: CASSGGQGGTGELFF. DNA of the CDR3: TGTGCCAGCAGCGGAGGACAGGGCGGGACCGGGGAGCTGTTTTTT.

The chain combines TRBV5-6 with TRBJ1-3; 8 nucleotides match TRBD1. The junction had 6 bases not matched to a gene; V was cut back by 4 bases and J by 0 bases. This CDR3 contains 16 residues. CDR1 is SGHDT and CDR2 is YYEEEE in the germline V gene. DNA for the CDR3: TGTGCCAGCAGCCCCCGACAGGGGTTCTCTGGAAACACCATATATTTT. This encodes CASSPRQGFSGNTIYF. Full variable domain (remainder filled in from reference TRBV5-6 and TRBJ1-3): DAGVTQSPTHLIKTRGQQVTLRCSPKSGHDTVSWYQQALGQGPQFIFQYYEEEERQRGNFPDRFSGHQFPNYSSELNVNALLLGDSALYLCASSPRQGFSGNTIYFGEGSWLTVV.

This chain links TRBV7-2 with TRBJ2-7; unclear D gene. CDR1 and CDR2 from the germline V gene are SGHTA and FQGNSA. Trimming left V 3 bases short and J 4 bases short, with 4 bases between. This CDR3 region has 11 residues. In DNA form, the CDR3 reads TGTGCCAGCAGCTTCGAGTACGAGCAGTACTTC. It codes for CASSFEYEQYF.

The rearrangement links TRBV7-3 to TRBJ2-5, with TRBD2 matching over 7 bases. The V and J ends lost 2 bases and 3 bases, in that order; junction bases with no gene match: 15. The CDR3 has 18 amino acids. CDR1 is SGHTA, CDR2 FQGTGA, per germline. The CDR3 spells CASSLVPLGGVPEETQYF. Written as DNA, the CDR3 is TGTGCCAGCAGCTTAGTCCCCCTGGGGGGGGTTCCCGAAGAGACCCAGTACTTC.

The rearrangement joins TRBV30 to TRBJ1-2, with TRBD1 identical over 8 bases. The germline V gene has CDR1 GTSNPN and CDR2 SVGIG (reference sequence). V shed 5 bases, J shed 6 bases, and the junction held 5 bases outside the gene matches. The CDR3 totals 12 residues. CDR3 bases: TGTGCCTGGCAACAGGGGGGGAATGGCTACACCTTC. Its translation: CAWQQGGNGYTF.

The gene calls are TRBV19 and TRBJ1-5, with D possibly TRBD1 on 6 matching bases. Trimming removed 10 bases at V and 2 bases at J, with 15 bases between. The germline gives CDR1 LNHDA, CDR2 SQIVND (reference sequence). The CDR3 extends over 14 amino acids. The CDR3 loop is CANFGTSRNQPQHF. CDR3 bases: TGTGCCAACTTCGGGACATCACGCAATCAGCCCCAGCATTTT.

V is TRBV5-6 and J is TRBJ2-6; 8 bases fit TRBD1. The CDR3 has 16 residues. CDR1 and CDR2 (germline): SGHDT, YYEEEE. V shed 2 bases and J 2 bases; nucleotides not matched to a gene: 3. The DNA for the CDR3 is TGTGCCAGCAGCTTTATGGACAGGGCTGGGGCCAACGTCCTGACTTTC. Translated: CASSFMDRAGANVLTF.

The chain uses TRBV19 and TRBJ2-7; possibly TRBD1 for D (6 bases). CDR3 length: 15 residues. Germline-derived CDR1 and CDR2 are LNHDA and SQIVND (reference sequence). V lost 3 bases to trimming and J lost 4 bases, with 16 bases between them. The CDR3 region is CASSIRTKGVYEQYF. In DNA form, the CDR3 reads TGTGCCAGTAGTATCCGGACGAAGGGGGTTTACGAGCAGTACTTC.

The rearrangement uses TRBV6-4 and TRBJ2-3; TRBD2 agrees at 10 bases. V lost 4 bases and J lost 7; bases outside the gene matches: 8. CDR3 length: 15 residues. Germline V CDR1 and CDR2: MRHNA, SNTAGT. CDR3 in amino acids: CASSGASGGRNTQYF. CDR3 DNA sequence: TGTGCCAGCAGTGGGGCTAGCGGGGGCCGTAATACGCAGTATTTT.

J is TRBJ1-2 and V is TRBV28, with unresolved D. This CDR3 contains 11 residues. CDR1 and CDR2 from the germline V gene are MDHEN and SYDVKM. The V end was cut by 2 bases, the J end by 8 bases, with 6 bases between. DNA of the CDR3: TGTGCCAGCAGTTTACATCGGGGCTACACCTTC. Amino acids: CASSLHRGYTF.

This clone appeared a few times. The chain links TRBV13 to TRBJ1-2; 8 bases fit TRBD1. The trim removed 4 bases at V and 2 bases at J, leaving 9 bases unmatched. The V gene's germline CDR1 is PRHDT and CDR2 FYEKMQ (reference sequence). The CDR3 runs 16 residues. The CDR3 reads CASSSTGQGANYGYTF. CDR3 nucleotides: TGTGCCAGCAGCTCCACCGGACAGGGCGCAAACTATGGCTACACCTTC.

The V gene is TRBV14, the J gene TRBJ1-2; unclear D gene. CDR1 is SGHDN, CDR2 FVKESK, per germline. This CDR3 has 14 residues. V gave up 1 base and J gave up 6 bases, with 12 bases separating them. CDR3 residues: CASSQVPGYHGYTF. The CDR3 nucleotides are TGTGCCAGCAGCCAAGTCCCGGGATATCATGGCTACACCTTC.

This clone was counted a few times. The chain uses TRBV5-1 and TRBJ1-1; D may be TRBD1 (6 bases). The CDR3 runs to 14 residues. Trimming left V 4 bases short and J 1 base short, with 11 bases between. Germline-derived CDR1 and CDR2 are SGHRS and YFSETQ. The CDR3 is CASSQDRENTEAFF. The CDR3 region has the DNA TGCGCCAGCAGCCAGGACAGAGAGAACACTGAAGCTTTCTTT. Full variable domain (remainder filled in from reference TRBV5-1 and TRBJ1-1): KAGVTQTPRYLIKTRGQQVTLSCSPISGHRSVSWYQQTPGQGLQFLFEYFSETQRNKGNFPGRFSGRQFSNSRSEMNVSTLELGDSALYLCASSQDRENTEAFFGQGTRLTVV.

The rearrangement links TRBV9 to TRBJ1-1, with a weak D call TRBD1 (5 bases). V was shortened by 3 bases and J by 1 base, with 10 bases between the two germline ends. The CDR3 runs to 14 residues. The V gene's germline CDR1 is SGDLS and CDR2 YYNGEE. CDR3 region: CASSDRTENTEAFF. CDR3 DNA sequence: TGTGCCAGCAGCGACAGGACCGAGAACACTGAAGCTTTCTTT.

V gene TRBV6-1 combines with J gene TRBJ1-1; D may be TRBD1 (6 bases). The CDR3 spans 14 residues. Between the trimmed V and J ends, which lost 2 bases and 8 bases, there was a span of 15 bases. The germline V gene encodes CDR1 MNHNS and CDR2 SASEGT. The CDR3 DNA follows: TGTGCCAGCAGTGAACGGGTCCGACAGGCGGAAGCTTTCTTT. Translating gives CASSERVRQAEAFF.

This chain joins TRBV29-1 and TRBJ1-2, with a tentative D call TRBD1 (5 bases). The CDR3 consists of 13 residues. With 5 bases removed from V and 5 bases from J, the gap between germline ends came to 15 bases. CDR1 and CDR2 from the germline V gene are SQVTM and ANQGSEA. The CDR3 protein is CSVSGDTGYGYTF. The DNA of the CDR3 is TGCAGCGTTTCTGGAGACACAGGATATGGCTACACCTTC.

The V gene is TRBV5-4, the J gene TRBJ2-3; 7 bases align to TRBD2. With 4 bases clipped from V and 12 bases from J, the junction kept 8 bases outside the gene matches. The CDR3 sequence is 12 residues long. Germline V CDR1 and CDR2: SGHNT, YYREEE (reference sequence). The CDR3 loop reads CASSPGEGPQYF. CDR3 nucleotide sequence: TGTGCCAGCAGCCCCGGGGAGGGACCCCAGTATTTT.

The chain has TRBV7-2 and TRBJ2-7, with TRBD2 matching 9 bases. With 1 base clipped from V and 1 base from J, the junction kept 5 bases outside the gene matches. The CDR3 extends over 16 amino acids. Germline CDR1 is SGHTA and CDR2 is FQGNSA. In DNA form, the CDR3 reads TGTGCCAGCAGCTTAGTGCCTAGCGGGGTTTCCTACGAGCAGTACTTC. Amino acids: CASSLVPSGVSYEQYF.

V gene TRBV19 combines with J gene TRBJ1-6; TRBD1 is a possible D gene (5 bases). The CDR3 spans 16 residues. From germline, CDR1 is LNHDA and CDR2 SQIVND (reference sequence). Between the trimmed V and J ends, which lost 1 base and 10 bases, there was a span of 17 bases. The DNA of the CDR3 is TGTGCCAGTAGTATAGGGGCAGGGAAGTTCTTATCACCCCTCCACTTT. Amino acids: CASSIGAGKFLSPLHF.

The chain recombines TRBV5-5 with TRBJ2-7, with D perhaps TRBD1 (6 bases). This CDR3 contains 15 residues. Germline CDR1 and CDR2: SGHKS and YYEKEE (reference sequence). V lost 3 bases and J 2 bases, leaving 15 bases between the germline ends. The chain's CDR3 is CASSWNRAPTYEQYF. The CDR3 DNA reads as TGTGCCAGCAGCTGGAACAGGGCTCCAACCTACGAGCAGTACTTC.

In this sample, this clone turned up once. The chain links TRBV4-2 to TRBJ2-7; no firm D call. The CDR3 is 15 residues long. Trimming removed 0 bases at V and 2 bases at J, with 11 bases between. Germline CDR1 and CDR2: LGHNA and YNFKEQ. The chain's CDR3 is CASSQDLPGTYEQYF. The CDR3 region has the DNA TGTGCCAGCAGCCAAGATCTACCAGGCACCTACGAGCAGTACTTC.

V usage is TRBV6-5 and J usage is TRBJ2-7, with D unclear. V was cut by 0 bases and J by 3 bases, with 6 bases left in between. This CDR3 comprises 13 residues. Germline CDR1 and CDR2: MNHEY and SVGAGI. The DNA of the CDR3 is TGTGCCAGCAGTTACTCGATTAGCTACGAGCAGTACTTC. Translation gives CASSYSISYEQYF.

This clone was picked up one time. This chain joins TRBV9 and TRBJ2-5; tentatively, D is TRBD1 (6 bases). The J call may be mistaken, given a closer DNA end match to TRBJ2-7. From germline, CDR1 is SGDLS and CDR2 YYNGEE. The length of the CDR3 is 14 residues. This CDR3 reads CASSSRTVPYEQYF. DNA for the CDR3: TGTGCCAGCAGCTCAAGGACAGTTCCCTACGAGCAGTACTTC.

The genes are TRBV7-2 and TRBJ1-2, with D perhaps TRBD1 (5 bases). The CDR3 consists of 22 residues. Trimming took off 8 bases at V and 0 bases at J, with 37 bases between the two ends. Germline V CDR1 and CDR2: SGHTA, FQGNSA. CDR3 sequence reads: CASGLAQFLGEGDSITNYGYTF. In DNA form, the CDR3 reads TGTGCCAGCGGATTAGCTCAGTTTCTAGGGGAAGGGGATTCTATCACTAACTATGGCTACACCTTC. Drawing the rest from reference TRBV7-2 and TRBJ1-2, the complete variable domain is GAGVSQSPSNKVTEKGKDVELRCDPISGHTALYWYRQSLGQGLEFLIYFQGNSAPDKSGLPSDRFSAERTGGSVSTLTIQRTQQEDSAVYLCASGLAQFLGEGDSITNYGYTFGSGTRLTVV.